This T cell receptor beta chain was captured in a study of neoadjuvant nivolumab and ipilimumab in lung cancer. Produced via immunoSEQ multiplex PCR; TCRdb's table is partial and in-frame only. Here the sample spans tens of thousands of clones, around 89% being singletons. The V end was cut by 2 bases, the J end by 1 base, with 11 bases between. The CDR3 is 15 residues long. Germline CDR1 reads GTSNPN; CDR2 reads SVGIG (reference sequence). Sequences were derived from blood, sampled before neoadjuvant nivolumab, alone or with ipilimumab. This chain joins TRBV30 and TRBJ2-2; weak D call: TRBD2 (5 bases). The TCR originated in an adult with non-small cell lung cancer. Some clones in this sample may be carry-over from other donors' samples. The CDR3 region is CAWSPWTGNTGELFF. The CDR3 DNA sequence: TGTGCCTGGAGTCCATGGACTGGGAACACCGGGGAGCTGTTTTTT. The complete variable domain, with remaining parts taken from reference TRBV30 and TRBJ2-2, reads SQTIHQWPATLVQPVGSPLSLECTVEGTSNPNLYWYRQAAGRGLQLLFYSVGIGQISSEVPQNLSASRPQDRQFILSSKKLLLSDSGFYLCAWSPWTGNTGELFFGEGSRLTVL.